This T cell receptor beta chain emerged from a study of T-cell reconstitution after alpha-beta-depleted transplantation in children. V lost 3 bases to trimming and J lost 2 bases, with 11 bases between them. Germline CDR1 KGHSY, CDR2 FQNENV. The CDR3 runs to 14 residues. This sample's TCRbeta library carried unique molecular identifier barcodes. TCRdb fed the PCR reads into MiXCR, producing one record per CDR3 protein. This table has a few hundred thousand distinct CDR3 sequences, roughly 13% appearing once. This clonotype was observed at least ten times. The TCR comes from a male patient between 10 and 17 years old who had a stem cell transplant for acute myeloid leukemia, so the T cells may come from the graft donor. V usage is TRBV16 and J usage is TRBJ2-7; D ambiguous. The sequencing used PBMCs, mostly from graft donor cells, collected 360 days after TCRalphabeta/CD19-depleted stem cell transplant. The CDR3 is CASSHRLDAYEQYF. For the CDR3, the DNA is TGTGCCAGCAGCCATAGGCTCGACGCCTACGAGCAGTACTTC.